This T cell receptor (beta chain) was identified in a study of T cells in Graves' hyperthyroidism and ophthalmopathy. The wider study: Peripheral blood samples were taken at initial diagnosis, prior to any treatment. General observations from the study: Blood held most thyroid clonotypes expanded above 0.001 frequency.

This clonotype was found many times. As yet, its antigen is unknown. An absence of ophthalmopathy progression within 18 months meant stable Graves' hyperthyroidism. CDR3 length equals 15 residues. Losses at the gene ends were 3 bases for V and 2 bases for J; bases not matched to a gene: 6. Germline CDR1 reads SNHLY; CDR2 reads FYNNEI. What was amplified from RNA transcripts were TCR beta CDR3 regions. HTBI primers were used for first-round RT-PCR of the TCR CDR3. TCRdb ran MiXCR on the multiplex PCR reads and lists one entry per CDR3 protein. The table records a few hundred thousand distinct CDR3 sequences, just under 25% of them present only once.

This TCR derives from a man aged 50 to 59 with Graves' hyperthyroidism. The gene calls are TRBV2 and TRBJ2-5; TRBD2 agrees at 7 bases. Sequenced sample: blood. The CDR3 DNA follows: TGTGCCAGCAGTGAGAAGACTAGCAAACAAGAGACCCAGTACTTC. Its translation: CASSEKTSKQETQYF.